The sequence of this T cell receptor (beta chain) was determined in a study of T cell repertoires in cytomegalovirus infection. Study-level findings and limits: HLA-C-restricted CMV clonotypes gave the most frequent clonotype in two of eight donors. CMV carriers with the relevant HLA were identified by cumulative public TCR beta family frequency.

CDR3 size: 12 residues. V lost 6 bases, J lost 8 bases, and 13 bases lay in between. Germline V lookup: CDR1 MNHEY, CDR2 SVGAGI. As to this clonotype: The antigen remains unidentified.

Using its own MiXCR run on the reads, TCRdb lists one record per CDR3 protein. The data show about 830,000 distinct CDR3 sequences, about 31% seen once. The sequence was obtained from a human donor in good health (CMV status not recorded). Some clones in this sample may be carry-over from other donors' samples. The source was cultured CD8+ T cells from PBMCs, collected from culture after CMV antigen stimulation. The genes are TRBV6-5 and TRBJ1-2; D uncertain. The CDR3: CASRGGYTGYTF. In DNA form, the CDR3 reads TGTGCCAGCAGGGGAGGGTATACCGGCTACACCTTC.